Following are 11 T cell receptor beta chains from one sample sequenced in a study of blood T cell repertoires in COVID-19. Some clones are missing from TCRdb's copy, which holds only in-frame ones; the method was immunoSEQ multiplex PCR. The table lists roughly 200,000 clones, approximately 84% of them singletons. The specimen was peripheral blood. The receptors derive from a man aged 45 to 65 with active or convalescent COVID-19.

The chain couples TRBV5-4 to TRBJ2-5; 11 positions match TRBD2. The CDR3 runs 15 residues. Germline CDR1 is SGHNT and CDR2 is YYREEE (reference sequence). Losses at the gene ends were 4 bases for V and 5 bases for J; bases not matched to a gene: 7. The CDR3 DNA reads as TGTGCCAGCAGCCTCCCGATAGCGGGGGGGGAGACCCAGTACTTC. Protein product: CASSLPIAGGETQYF.

V usage is TRBV28 and J usage is TRBJ1-2, with D tentatively TRBD1 (5 bases). Germline assignment: CDR1 MDHEN and CDR2 SYDVKM. With 1 base removed from V and 4 bases from J, the gap between germline ends came to 10 bases. CDR3 length: 14 residues. Here the CDR3 DNA reads TGTGCCAGCAGTTTATCCGCGGGGGTCTATGGCTACACCTTC. Its translation is CASSLSAGVYGYTF.

V and J are TRBV19 and TRBJ1-5, with TRBD1 matching 11 bases. The V gene's germline CDR1 is LNHDA and CDR2 SQIVND (reference sequence). The ends lost 5 bases at V and 6 bases at J; junction bases unmatched: 3. The CDR3 runs 14 residues. CDR3 residues: CASSVGQGAQPQHF. In DNA, the CDR3 is TGTGCCAGTAGTGTCGGACAGGGGGCTCAGCCCCAGCATTTT.

V and J are TRBV4-2 and TRBJ2-7, with D possibly TRBD2 on 6 matching bases. This CDR3 region has 13 residues. V was cut by 4 bases and J by 4 bases, with 11 bases left in between. CDR1 and CDR2 from the germline V gene are LGHNA and YNFKEQ. CDR3 sequence: CASSPSGGYEQYF. The CDR3 nucleotides are TGTGCCAGCAGCCCTTCCGGAGGGTACGAGCAGTACTTC.

DNA for the CDR3: TGTGCCAACAAAACGGAGGCGGGGGACCTCGCGAACACCGGGGAGCTGTTTTTT. Amino acid sequence: CANKTEAGDLANTGELFF. The J gene is TRBJ2-2, the V gene TRBV25-1; 7 bases agree with TRBD2. The germline CDR1 and CDR2 sequences are MGHDK and SYGVNS. The CDR3 covers 18 residues. Trimming removed 10 bases from V and 0 bases from J; junction bases left unmatched: 17.

The chain has TRBV4-2 and TRBJ1-1; D not resolved. The CDR3 length is 14 residues. V lost 2 bases and J lost 2, with 9 bases in between. Germline assignment: CDR1 LGHNA and CDR2 YNFKEQ. CDR3 sequence reads: CASSQQAGNTEAFF. DNA for the CDR3: TGTGCCAGCAGCCAACAAGCGGGAAACACTGAAGCTTTCTTT.

This clone was counted once. The rearrangement links TRBV28 to TRBJ1-5; D is ambiguous. Trimming took off 2 bases at V and 0 bases at J, with 8 bases between the two ends. Germline V CDR1 and CDR2: MDHEN, SYDVKM. This CDR3 has 15 amino acids. This CDR3 reads CASSLAGNSNQPQHF. The DNA of the CDR3 is TGTGCCAGCAGTTTAGCAGGTAATAGCAATCAGCCCCAGCATTTT.

J is TRBJ1-5 and V is TRBV6-5, with no clear D. CDR3 length: 15 amino acids. Trimming removed 7 bases from V and 1 base from J, with 14 bases in between. Germline CDR1 reads MNHEY; CDR2 reads SVGAGI. CDR3 in amino acids: CASIDGRGSNQPQHF. The CDR3 DNA reads as TGTGCCAGCATCGACGGCCGGGGAAGCAATCAGCCCCAGCATTTT.

This clone was observed a handful of times. Other DNA sequences in the same sample also yield this CDR3. The genes are TRBV5-1 and TRBJ1-1; 7 nucleotides align to TRBD1. This CDR3 is built from 15 residues. CDR1 SGHRS and CDR2 YFSETQ come from the germline V gene. With V trimmed by 0 bases and J by 3 bases, 5 bases remained unmatched. CDR3 in DNA: TGCGCCAGCAGCTTGGCCGGCCAGGGGGACACTGAAGCTTTCTTT. It is translated as CASSLAGQGDTEAFF. Full variable domain (outside the CDR3, taken from reference TRBV5-1 and TRBJ1-1): KAGVTQTPRYLIKTRGQQVTLSCSPISGHRSVSWYQQTPGQGLQFLFEYFSETQRNKGNFPGRFSGRQFSNSRSEMNVSTLELGDSALYLCASSLAGQGDTEAFFGQGTRLTVV.

The V and J genes are TRBV7-6 and TRBJ2-3; TRBD1 is a possible D gene (6 bases). Trimming left V 1 base short and J 1 base short, with 9 bases between. Germline loops: CDR1 SGHVS, CDR2 FNYEAQ. The CDR3 length is 15 residues. The chain's CDR3 is CASSLGSGGTDTQYF. The CDR3 coding sequence is TGTGCCAGCAGCTTAGGGTCAGGGGGCACAGATACGCAGTATTTT.

V and J are TRBV28 and TRBJ1-5, with 9 bases identical to TRBD1. Per the germline V gene, CDR1 is MDHEN and CDR2 is SYDVKM. CDR3 length equals 16 residues. The J segment lost 1 base and the V segment lost 6 bases, leaving 7 bases of the junction unmatched. The CDR3 sequence: CASREWDRVSNQPQHF. The CDR3 DNA follows: TGTGCCAGCAGGGAGTGGGACAGGGTAAGCAATCAGCCCCAGCATTTT.